This T cell receptor beta chain was identified during a study of post-analysis software for immune sequencing data. Overall study context: Relapsing-remitting, secondary progressive and progressive-relapsing forms made up the multiple sclerosis disease courses. Study findings and constraints: In patients, TRBV5-6, TRBV5-1 and TRBV20-1 belonged to several TRBV segments found more frequently than in controls. Normalized Chao1 diversity was significantly reduced in patients versus controls.

V was trimmed by 2 bases and J by 1 base, leaving 8 bases between them. Germline CDR1 reads SEHNR; CDR2 reads FQNEAQ (reference sequence). The CDR3 runs 14 residues. This clonotype has only a few counts. Its antigen is currently unknown. Researchers reported that TCR beta cDNA libraries carried unique molecular identifiers. A population of about 1 to 11 million T cells gave rise to around 530,000 cDNA molecules. TCRdb fed the PCR reads into MiXCR, producing one record per CDR3 protein. The profile shows hundreds of thousands of distinct CDR3 sequences, around 40% of them singletons. This chain connects TRBV7-9 to TRBJ1-2; no firm D call. The receptor was isolated from a girl aged 5-17 years with multiple sclerosis. Material: blood. CDR3 DNA sequence: TGTGCCAGCAGCTTATTGGGGAATAACTATGGCTACACCTTC. It translates to CASSLLGNNYGYTF.